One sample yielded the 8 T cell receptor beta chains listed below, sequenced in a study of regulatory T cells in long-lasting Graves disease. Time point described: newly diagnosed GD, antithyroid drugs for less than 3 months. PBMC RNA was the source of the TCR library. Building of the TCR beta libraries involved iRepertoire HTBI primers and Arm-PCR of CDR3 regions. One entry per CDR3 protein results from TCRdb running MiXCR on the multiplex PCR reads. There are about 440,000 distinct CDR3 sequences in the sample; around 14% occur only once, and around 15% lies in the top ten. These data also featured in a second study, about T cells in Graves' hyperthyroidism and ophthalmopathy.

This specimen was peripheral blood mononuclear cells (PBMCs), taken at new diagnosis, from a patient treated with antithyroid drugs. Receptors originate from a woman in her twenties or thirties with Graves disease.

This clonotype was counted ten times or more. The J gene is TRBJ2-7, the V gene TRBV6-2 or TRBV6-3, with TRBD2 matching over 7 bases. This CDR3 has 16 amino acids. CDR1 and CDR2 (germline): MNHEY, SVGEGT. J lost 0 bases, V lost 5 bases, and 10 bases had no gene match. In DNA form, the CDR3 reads TGTGCCAGCAGTGCACTTAGCGGGCCGAGCTCCTACGAGCAGTACTTC. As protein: CASSALSGPSSYEQYF.

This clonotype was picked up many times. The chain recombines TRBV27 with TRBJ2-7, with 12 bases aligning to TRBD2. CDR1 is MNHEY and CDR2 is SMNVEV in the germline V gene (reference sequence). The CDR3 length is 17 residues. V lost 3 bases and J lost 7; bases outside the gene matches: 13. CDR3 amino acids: CASSFKTGTSGFEEQYF. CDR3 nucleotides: TGTGCCAGCAGTTTTAAAACCGGGACTAGCGGGTTCGAAGAGCAGTACTTC.

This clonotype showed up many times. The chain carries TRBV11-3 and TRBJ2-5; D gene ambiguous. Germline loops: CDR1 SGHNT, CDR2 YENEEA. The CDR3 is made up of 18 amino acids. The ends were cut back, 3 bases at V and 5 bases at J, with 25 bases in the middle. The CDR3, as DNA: TGTGCCAGCAGCTTTATGGTCGGCGCCGGGTGGCACAAGGAGACCCAGTACTTC. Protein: CASSFMVGAGWHKETQYF.

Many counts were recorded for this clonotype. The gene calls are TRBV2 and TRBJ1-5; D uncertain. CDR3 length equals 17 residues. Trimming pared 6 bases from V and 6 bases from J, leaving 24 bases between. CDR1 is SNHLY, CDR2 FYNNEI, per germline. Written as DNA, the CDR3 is TGTGCCAGCAGCGCTCGGAGGGTACCCTTGATCGGTCAGCCCCAGCATTTT. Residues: CASSARRVPLIGQPQHF.

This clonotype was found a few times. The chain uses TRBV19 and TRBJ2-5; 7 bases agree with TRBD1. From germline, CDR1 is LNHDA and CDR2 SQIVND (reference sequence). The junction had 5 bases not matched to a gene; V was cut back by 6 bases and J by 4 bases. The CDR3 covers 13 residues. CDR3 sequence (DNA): TGTGCCAGTAGGTCCGGGACAGCAGAGACCCAGTACTTC. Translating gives CASRSGTAETQYF.

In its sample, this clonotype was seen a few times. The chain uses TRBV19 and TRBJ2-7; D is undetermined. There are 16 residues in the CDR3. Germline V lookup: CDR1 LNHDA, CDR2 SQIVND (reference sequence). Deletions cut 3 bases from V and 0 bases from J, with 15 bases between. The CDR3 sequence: CASSIQPAPSSYEQYF. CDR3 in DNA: TGTGCCAGTAGTATCCAACCAGCACCGAGCTCCTACGAGCAGTACTTC.

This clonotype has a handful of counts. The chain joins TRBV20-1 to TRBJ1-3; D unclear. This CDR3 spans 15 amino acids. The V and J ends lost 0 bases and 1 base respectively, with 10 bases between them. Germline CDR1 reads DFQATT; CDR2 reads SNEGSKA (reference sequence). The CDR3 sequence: CSARDNGGSGNTIYF. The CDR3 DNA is TGCAGTGCTAGAGATAACGGCGGATCTGGAAACACCATATATTTT.

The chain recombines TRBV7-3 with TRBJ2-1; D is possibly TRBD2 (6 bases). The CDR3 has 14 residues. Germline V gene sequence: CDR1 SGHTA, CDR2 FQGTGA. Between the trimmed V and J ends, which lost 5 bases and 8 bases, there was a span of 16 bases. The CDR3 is CASSPMATSYEQFF. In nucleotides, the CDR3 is TGTGCCAGCAGCCCCATGGCTACTAGCTATGAGCAGTTCTTC. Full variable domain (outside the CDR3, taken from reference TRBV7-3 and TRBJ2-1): GAGVSQTPSNKVTEKGKYVELRCDPISGHTALYWYRQSLGQGPEFLIYFQGTGAADDSGLPNDRFFAVRPEGSVSTLKIQRTERGDSAVYLCASSPMATSYEQFFGPGTRLTVL.